This paragraph covers one T cell receptor (beta chain) sequence. Antigen unknown. V dropped 6 bases and J dropped 1 base, with 5 bases sitting between them. The CDR3 is 12 amino acids. The germline V gene has CDR1 MDHEN and CDR2 SYDVKM. These data come from a study of T cell responses to AZD1222 COVID-19 vaccine. Study conclusions and caveats: Baseline antibody screening turned up just a handful of seropositive AZD1222 recipients. All repertoire sampling was performed exclusively after the peak T cell response. Most donors were white British and more were female, and clonal diversity was possibly underestimated.

Measured with immunoSEQ multiplex PCR; TCRdb has only the in-frame clones, and not every one. The table records around 160,000 clones, around 90% of them present only once. The rearrangement uses TRBV28 and TRBJ2-3; D gene ambiguous. Material: peripheral blood, obtained on day 0 of AZD1222 vaccination. This TCR was sampled from an adult in good health. DNA of the CDR3: TGTGCCAGCAGGCGTGGCACAGATACGCAGTATTTT. It is translated as CASRRGTDTQYF.